One sample yielded the 30 T cell receptor beta chains listed below, sequenced in a study of T cells in localized non-small cell lung cancer (dated by TCRdb to between 2020 and 2021). The library was made by the immunoSEQ multiplex PCR assay. TCRdb's version of the immuneACCESS table is confined to in-frame rearrangements and falls short of the full clone set. An unresolved V gene accounts for under half of the shortfall where checked; the remainder is of unknown origin. The sample has approximately 29,000 clones on record, roughly 89% of them singletons. The top ten clones comprise around 6.8% of the sample. The sequencing used peripheral blood, collected before any cancer treatment. Receptors originate from a male donor older than 55 with stage I lung adenocarcinoma.

The V and J genes are TRBV6-5 and TRBJ2-3, with D unclear. In germline, CDR1 is MNHEY, CDR2 SVGAGI. The CDR3 is 14 amino acids. The germline V and J ends were trimmed by 2 bases and 2 bases, with 8 bases remaining between them. CDR3 nucleotide sequence: TGTGCCAGCAGTTACGGTCACTTCACAGATACGCAGTATTTT. Its protein is CASSYGHFTDTQYF.

The chain couples TRBV7-9 to TRBJ2-3, with D uncertain. The CDR3 is 12 residues long. CDR1 SEHNR and CDR2 FQNEAQ come from the germline V gene (reference sequence). The V end lost 5 bases, the J end lost 6 bases, and 9 bases lay between the germline ends. CDR3 DNA sequence: TGTGCCAGCAGCCCCCTGGAGGATACGCAGTATTTT. As protein: CASSPLEDTQYF.

J is TRBJ1-5 and V is TRBV7-2; D is ambiguous. Per the germline V gene, CDR1 is SGHTA and CDR2 is FQGNSA. The V end lost 0 bases, the J end lost 3 bases, and 6 bases lay between the germline ends. The CDR3 is made up of 14 amino acids. The DNA for the CDR3 is TGTGCCAGCAGCTTAGCAGGGTACAATCAGCCCCAGCATTTT. This translates into CASSLAGYNQPQHF. The complete variable domain, with remaining parts taken from reference TRBV7-2 and TRBJ1-5, reads GAGVSQSPSNKVTEKGKDVELRCDPISGHTALYWYRQSLGQGLEFLIYFQGNSAPDKSGLPSDRFSAERTGGSVSTLTIQRTQQEDSAVYLCASSLAGYNQPQHFGDGTRLSIL.

The chain joins TRBV10-1 to TRBJ2-1, with D unclear. V lost 2 bases and J 9 bases, leaving 8 bases between the germline ends. Germline assignment: CDR1 WNHNN and CDR2 SYGVQD (reference sequence). The CDR3 length is 12 residues. The CDR3 here is CASSERVGEQFF. CDR3 bases: TGCGCCAGCAGTGAGAGGGTAGGTGAGCAGTTCTTC.

The rearrangement joins TRBV7-9 to TRBJ1-4; no reliable D call. The CDR3 runs 15 residues. V shed 1 base and J shed 11 bases, with 17 bases lying between them. Germline V gene lookup returns CDR1 SEHNR and CDR2 FQNEAQ (reference sequence). The CDR3 sequence: CASSLESGQKRKLFF. The CDR3 DNA reads TGTGCCAGCAGCTTAGAGTCGGGCCAGAAACGGAAACTGTTTTTT.

The chain links TRBV5-1 to TRBJ2-1; D not certain. CDR3 length: 13 residues. V was trimmed by 0 bases and J by 5 bases, leaving 6 bases between them. CDR1 and CDR2 (germline): SGHRS, YFSETQ. CDR3 region: CASSLGPNNEQFF. The CDR3 bases are TGCGCCAGCAGCTTGGGCCCAAACAATGAGCAGTTCTTC.

The chain has TRBV7-9 and TRBJ1-1; D unresolved. The V gene lost 0 bases and the J gene lost 3 bases, with 14 bases spanning the gap. The CDR3 spans 16 residues. The germline V gene encodes CDR1 SEHNR and CDR2 FQNEAQ (reference sequence). The DNA for the CDR3 is TGTGCCAGCAGCTTAGCACCCGGCACTGGGGACACTGAAGCTTTCTTT. Translation: CASSLAPGTGDTEAFF.

The V and J genes are TRBV19 and TRBJ1-5, with D unresolved. Trimming removed 6 bases at V and 0 bases at J, with 9 bases between. The CDR3 is 14 amino acids. CDR1 and CDR2 from the germline V gene are LNHDA and SQIVND (reference sequence). The CDR3 loop is CASRERGSNQPQHF. In DNA, the CDR3 is TGTGCCAGTAGGGAGCGAGGTAGCAATCAGCCCCAGCATTTT.

This clone has more than one count but fewer than ten. The V call is TRBV30, the J call TRBJ1-6; D is uncertain. This CDR3 is built from 14 residues. V lost 1 base and J lost 8, with 12 bases in between. CDR1 and CDR2 from the germline V gene are GTSNPN and SVGIG (reference sequence). CDR3 loop: CAWSALTSDSPLHF. CDR3 DNA: TGTGCCTGGAGTGCCTTGACCTCGGATTCACCCCTCCACTTT. Full variable domain (missing parts from reference TRBV30 and TRBJ1-6): SQTIHQWPATLVQPVGSPLSLECTVEGTSNPNLYWYRQAAGRGLQLLFYSVGIGQISSEVPQNLSASRPQDRQFILSSKKLLLSDSGFYLCAWSALTSDSPLHFGNGTRLTVT.

The genes are TRBV7-2 and TRBJ2-7, with 8 nucleotides matching TRBD2. V gave up 1 base and J gave up 2 bases; unmatched junction bases: 7. Germline CDR1 reads SGHTA; CDR2 reads FQGNSA. The CDR3 runs to 16 residues. DNA for the CDR3: TGTGCCAGCAGCTTAGAGGCTAGCGGGCGCGCCTACGAGCAGTACTTC. It codes for CASSLEASGRAYEQYF.

This sequence joins TRBV6-6 and TRBJ2-1; D may be TRBD1 or TRBD2 (5 bases each). The length of the CDR3 is 15 residues. V was shortened by 2 bases and J by 0 bases, with 8 bases between the two germline ends. Germline CDR1 reads MNHNY; CDR2 reads SVGAGI (reference sequence). The CDR3 sequence: CASSYGDLSYNEQFF. The CDR3 DNA is TGTGCCAGCAGTTACGGGGACCTCTCCTACAATGAGCAGTTCTTC.

The genes are TRBV2 and TRBJ1-3, with a possible D match to TRBD1 (5 bases). From germline, CDR1 is SNHLY and CDR2 FYNNEI. The germline V and J ends were trimmed by 4 bases and 0 bases, with 7 bases remaining between them. The CDR3 totals 14 residues. CDR3 coding DNA: TGTGCCAGCAGTGGCCAGGGCTCTGGAAACACCATATATTTT. As protein: CASSGQGSGNTIYF.

V usage is TRBV30 and J usage is TRBJ2-7; D is ambiguous. The germline CDR1 and CDR2 sequences are GTSNPN and SVGIG (reference sequence). The CDR3 is made up of 12 amino acids. Deletions cut 5 bases from V and 0 bases from J, with 8 bases between. The CDR3 loop reads CAWGSTSYEQYF. The DNA for the CDR3 is TGTGCCTGGGGATCGACCTCCTACGAGCAGTACTTC. Combining the CDR3 with reference TRBV30 and TRBJ2-7 gives the whole variable domain SQTIHQWPATLVQPVGSPLSLECTVEGTSNPNLYWYRQAAGRGLQLLFYSVGIGQISSEVPQNLSASRPQDRQFILSSKKLLLSDSGFYLCAWGSTSYEQYFGPGTRLTVT.

The chain has TRBV30 and TRBJ2-5; the D gene is possibly TRBD2 (6 bases). The germline V and J ends were trimmed by 0 bases and 4 bases, with 15 bases remaining between them. Germline-derived CDR1 and CDR2 are GTSNPN and SVGIG (reference sequence). The CDR3 sequence is 15 residues long. CDR3 region: CAWSVPLGRRETQYF. The CDR3 region has the DNA TGTGCCTGGAGTGTACCTTTGGGGAGGCGAGAGACCCAGTACTTC.

In its sample, this clone was seen a few times. The rearrangement uses TRBV15 and TRBJ2-7; D gene uncertain. Germline V CDR1 and CDR2: LNHNV, YYDKDF (reference sequence). CDR3 length equals 13 residues. Trimming shortened V by 1 base and J by 5 bases, and 9 bases separated the two germline ends. CDR3 loop: CATSRVQSHEQYF. CDR3 sequence (DNA): TGTGCCACCAGCAGAGTTCAGTCCCACGAGCAGTACTTC.

This clone was recorded only once. The DNA for the CDR3 is TGTGCCAGCAGTGCCAGCGGGGGGCCGGTTTACGAGCAGTACTTC. This translates into CASSASGGPVYEQYF. The chain has TRBV6-4 and TRBJ2-7; 9 bases are shared with TRBD2. The CDR3 contains 15 residues. J was trimmed by 4 bases and V by 4 bases; bases with no gene match: 8. Per the germline V gene, CDR1 is MRHNA and CDR2 is SNTAGT.

This chain uses TRBV18 with TRBJ1-1; maybe TRBD1 (5 bases). The CDR3 contains 15 residues. Germline V gene data show CDR1 as KGHSH and CDR2 as LQKENI. The germline V and J ends were trimmed by 3 bases and 2 bases, with 13 bases remaining between them. This CDR3 is CASSPGPGPNTEAFF. The CDR3 DNA reads as TGTGCCAGCTCACCGGGCCCAGGGCCCAACACTGAAGCTTTCTTT.

The rearrangement uses TRBV28 and TRBJ1-2; D gene uncertain. V was pared by 2 bases and J by 9 bases, with 13 bases between. This CDR3 has 13 amino acids. Germline-derived CDR1 and CDR2 are MDHEN and SYDVKM. CDR3 in amino acids: CASSLGREVRYTF. The CDR3, as DNA: TGTGCCAGCAGTTTAGGACGCGAGGTACGCTACACCTTC.

The chain couples TRBV19 to TRBJ2-1; D is perhaps TRBD1 (5 bases). The germline gives CDR1 LNHDA, CDR2 SQIVND (reference sequence). The length of the CDR3 is 17 residues. V was pared by 2 bases and J by 9 bases, with 23 bases between. The CDR3 region is CASSIIDATAPWGEQFF. In nucleotides, the CDR3 is TGTGCCAGTAGTATAATTGATGCGACAGCTCCGTGGGGTGAGCAGTTCTTC.

The sample holds a few counts of this clone. The chain employs TRBV6-5 and TRBJ2-2, with 8 bases identical to TRBD2. The CDR3 runs 13 residues. With 6 bases clipped from V and 6 bases from J, the junction kept 3 bases outside the gene matches. CDR1 and CDR2 (germline): MNHEY, SVGAGI. In nucleotides, the CDR3 is TGTGCCAGCAGCCCAGCGGGGGCCGGGGAGCTGTTTTTT. Translating it yields CASSPAGAGELFF.

The rearrangement uses TRBV9 and TRBJ1-3; D uncertain. V was shortened by 2 bases and J by 0 bases, with 9 bases between the two germline ends. Germline V gene data show CDR1 as SGDLS and CDR2 as YYNGEE. The CDR3 extends over 15 amino acids. The CDR3 protein is CASSVRPHSGNTIYF. The CDR3 DNA follows: TGTGCCAGCAGCGTCAGACCGCACTCTGGAAACACCATATATTTT.

J is TRBJ1-4 and V is TRBV11-2, with D tentatively TRBD1 (6 bases). The germline V gene encodes CDR1 SGHAT and CDR2 FQNNGV. The V end was cut by 1 base, the J end by 7 bases, with 16 bases between. The CDR3 consists of 16 residues. Here the CDR3 reads CASSLGSGTLVEKLFF. The CDR3 region has the DNA TGTGCCAGCAGCTTAGGGTCCGGGACACTTGTTGAAAAACTGTTTTTT.

This clone was seen more than once but under ten times. The V and J genes are TRBV4-1 and TRBJ1-2; D is unresolved. Trimming removed 0 bases from V and 2 bases from J, with 10 bases in between. Germline V lookup: CDR1 MGHRA, CDR2 YSYEKL. The CDR3 covers 15 residues. CDR3 in amino acids: CASSQETNRNYGYTF. CDR3 DNA: TGCGCCAGCAGCCAAGAGACGAACCGAAACTATGGCTACACCTTC.

This chain links TRBV5-1 with TRBJ2-3; 14 bases are shared with TRBD2. This CDR3 region has 19 residues. V lost 5 bases to trimming and J lost 0 bases; unmatched junction nucleotides: 11. The germline V gene has CDR1 SGHRS and CDR2 YFSETQ. The CDR3 is CASRRRGLAGESSTDTQYF. The CDR3 DNA is TGCGCCAGCAGGAGGAGGGGACTAGCGGGGGAATCTAGCACAGATACGCAGTATTTT.

The chain couples TRBV19 to TRBJ1-1; D gene ambiguous. The CDR3 contains 15 residues. Germline V gene sequence: CDR1 LNHDA, CDR2 SQIVND (reference sequence). V shed 1 base and J shed 0 bases, with 9 bases lying between them. This CDR3 is CASSIGTAVNTEAFF. CDR3 coding DNA: TGTGCCAGTAGTATAGGAACAGCGGTGAACACTGAAGCTTTCTTT.

The chain recombines TRBV5-1 with TRBJ2-3, with 11 bases matching TRBD2. This CDR3 spans 16 amino acids. CDR1 is SGHRS, CDR2 YFSETQ, per germline. V lost 4 bases, J lost 1 base, and 5 bases stayed unmatched. The CDR3, as DNA: TGCGCCAGCAGCACTTCGACTAGCGGGGGCACAGATACGCAGTATTTT. Its translation is CASSTSTSGGTDTQYF.

This rearrangement joins TRBV2 to TRBJ1-2; possible D gene TRBD1, 5 bases. Trimming removed 3 bases from V and 0 bases from J, with 5 bases in between. The CDR3 consists of 13 residues. CDR1 and CDR2 from the germline V gene are SNHLY and FYNNEI. The DNA of the CDR3 is TGTGCCAGCAGTGAGGGGCCTAACTATGGCTACACCTTC. Translation gives CASSEGPNYGYTF.

This rearrangement joins TRBV4-1 to TRBJ2-7, with D possibly TRBD2 on 5 matching bases. Germline assignment: CDR1 MGHRA and CDR2 YSYEKL. V was pared by 0 bases and J by 0 bases, with 9 bases between. This CDR3 has 15 residues. CDR3 region: CASSQEDGSSYEQYF. The CDR3 nucleotides read TGCGCCAGCAGCCAAGAAGATGGGAGCTCCTACGAGCAGTACTTC.

This rearrangement joins TRBV29-1 to TRBJ2-7; the D is unclear. Germline assignment: CDR1 SQVTM and CDR2 ANQGSEA. CDR3 length: 14 amino acids. V gave up 5 bases and J gave up 2 bases, with 16 bases separating them. The DNA of the CDR3 is TGCAGCGTTCCCCGATGGCCAGGAGCCTACGAGCAGTACTTC. This translates into CSVPRWPGAYEQYF.

The V call is TRBV7-2, the J call TRBJ1-1; weak D call: TRBD1 (6 bases). Trimming removed 5 bases at V and 0 bases at J, with 7 bases between. CDR1 and CDR2 (germline): SGHTA, FQGNSA. CDR3 length: 13 amino acids. In DNA, the CDR3 is TGTGCCAGCAGCCGGACAGTGAACACTGAAGCTTTCTTT. Translating it yields CASSRTVNTEAFF.